This paragraph reports one TCR beta chain. It was autoimmune disease history or systemic immunosuppression that excluded patients. In germline, CDR1 is SGDLS, CDR2 YYNGEE. The CDR3 runs 18 residues. V lost 3 bases to trimming and J lost 4 bases; unmatched junction nucleotides: 13. This specimen belongs to a study of OX40 agonist ivuxolimab in advanced cancers. For the study at large: Three dose-escalation patients had partial responses: one with hepatocellular carcinoma and two with cutaneous melanoma.

Generated by immunoSEQ multiplex PCR, the TCRdb table keeps only in-frame clones and is missing some. Among under 20,000 clones listed, approximately 73% were seen once. This receptor was obtained from an adult with an advanced solid tumor such as melanoma, head and neck, liver or kidney cancer. The chain couples TRBV9 to TRBJ2-3; TRBD2 aligns across 11 bases. The specimen comprised CD4+ or CD8+ T cells sorted from blood, sampled in a trial of the OX40 agonist ivuxolimab. In nucleotides, the CDR3 is TGTGCCAGCAGCGCCTTAGCGGGAGGGCCACGTTCCCCAGATACGCAGTATTTT. Translating gives CASSALAGGPRSPDTQYF.